This T cell receptor beta chain was sequenced for a study of beta chain features in type 1 diabetes. In the study overall: The patients were much like the healthy donors in age, gender and cell yields. Study results and limitations: Any role of HLA type in TCRB rearrangement remained unresolved here. With patients and controls alike, PCR might favor shorter templates to an equal degree. Among all four CD4+ subsets, Type 1 diabetes patients had TCRB CDR3s that were moderately but significantly shorter.

Germline-derived CDR1 and CDR2 are SGHDN and FVKESK. The CDR3 is 12 amino acids. V lost 1 base to trimming and J lost 7 bases, with 7 bases between them. Expressed TCRB transcripts were sequenced after all isolated RNA was converted to cDNA. The method was immunoSEQ multiplex PCR; TCRdb's version includes in-frame clones alone and lacks a portion of them. The sample lists 500,000 to 650,000 clones; under 15% were seen once. This clone was seen only a few times. Its antigen is unknown. Input material: naive CD4+ T cells from blood. The rearrangement uses TRBV14 and TRBJ1-1, with D uncertain. This TCR derives from a man aged 30 to 45 with type 1 diabetes. The CDR3 loop is CASSQGRVEAFF. The DNA of the CDR3 is TGTGCCAGCAGCCAAGGTCGGGTTGAAGCTTTCTTT.